The clone carrying this T cell receptor beta chain was counted at least ten times. RNA transcripts were the source from which TCR beta CDR3 regions were amplified. HTBI primers were employed in first-round RT-PCR, then a second-round multiplex PCR followed. TCRdb itself ran the multiplex PCR reads through MiXCR, one entry per CDR3 protein. This table has roughly 300,000 distinct CDR3 sequences, 15% to 20% appearing once. The CDR3 length is 15 residues. CDR1 is DFQATT, CDR2 SNEGSKA, per germline (reference sequence). The V gene lost 6 bases and the J gene lost 7 bases, with 19 bases spanning the gap. The data belong to a study of Graves' ophthalmopathy and Graves' hyperthyroidism. Moderate-to-severe activity, with CAS ≥3, NOSPECS ≥4 and duration under 3 months, characterized the donors with ophthalmopathy.

The chain recombines TRBV20-1 with TRBJ1-6, with D possibly TRBD1 on 5 matching bases. Sequencing was carried out using peripheral blood. This sequence originates from an adult man with Graves' ophthalmopathy. The CDR3 nucleotides are TGCAGTGCCCCCCCCCCCACGGGGCAGAATTCACCCCTCCACTTT. Amino acid sequence: CSAPPPTGQNSPLHF.